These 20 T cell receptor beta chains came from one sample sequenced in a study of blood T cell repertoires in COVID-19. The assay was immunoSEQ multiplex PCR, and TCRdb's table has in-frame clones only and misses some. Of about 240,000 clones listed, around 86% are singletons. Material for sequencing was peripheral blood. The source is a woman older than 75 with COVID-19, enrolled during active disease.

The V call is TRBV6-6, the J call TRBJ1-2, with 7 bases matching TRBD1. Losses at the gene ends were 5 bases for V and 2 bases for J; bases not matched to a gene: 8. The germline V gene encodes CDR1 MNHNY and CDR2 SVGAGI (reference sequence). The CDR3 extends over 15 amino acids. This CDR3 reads CASSLTTGTNYGYTF. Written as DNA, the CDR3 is TGTGCCAGCAGTCTTACGACAGGGACGAACTATGGCTACACCTTC.

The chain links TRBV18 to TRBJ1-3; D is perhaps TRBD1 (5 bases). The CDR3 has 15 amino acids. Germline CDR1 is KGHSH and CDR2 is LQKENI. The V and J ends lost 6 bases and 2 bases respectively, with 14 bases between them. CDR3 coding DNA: TGTGCCAGCTCCGGGGGAGGGTCCGCTGGAAACACCATATATTTT. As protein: CASSGGGSAGNTIYF. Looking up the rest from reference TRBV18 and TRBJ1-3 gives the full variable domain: NAGVMQNPRHLVRRRGQEARLRCSPMKGHSHVYWYRQLPEEGLKFMVYLQKENIIDESGMPKERFSAEFPKEGPSILRIQQVVRGDSAAYFCASSGGGSAGNTIYFGEGSWLTVV.

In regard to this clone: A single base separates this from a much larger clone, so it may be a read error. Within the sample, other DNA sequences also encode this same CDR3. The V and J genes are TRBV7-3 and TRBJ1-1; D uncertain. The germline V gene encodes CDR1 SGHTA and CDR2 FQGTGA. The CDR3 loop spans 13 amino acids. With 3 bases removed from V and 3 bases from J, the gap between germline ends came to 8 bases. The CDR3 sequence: CASSFWRDTEAFF. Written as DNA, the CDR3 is TGTGCCAGCAGCTTCTGGAGGGACACTGAAGCTTTCTTT. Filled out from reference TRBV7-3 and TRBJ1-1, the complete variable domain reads GAGVSQTPSNKVTEKGKYVELRCDPISGHTALYWYRQSLGQGPEFLIYFQGTGAADDSGLPNDRFFAVRPEGSVSTLKIQRTERGDSAVYLCASSFWRDTEAFFGQGTRLTVV.

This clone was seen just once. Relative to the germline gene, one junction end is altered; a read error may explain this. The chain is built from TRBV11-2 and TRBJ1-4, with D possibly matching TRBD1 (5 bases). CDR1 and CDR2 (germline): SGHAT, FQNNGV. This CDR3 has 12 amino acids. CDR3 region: CASSLDRQRPLF. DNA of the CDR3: TGTGCCAGCAGCTTAGATCGACAGAGGCCCTTGTTT.

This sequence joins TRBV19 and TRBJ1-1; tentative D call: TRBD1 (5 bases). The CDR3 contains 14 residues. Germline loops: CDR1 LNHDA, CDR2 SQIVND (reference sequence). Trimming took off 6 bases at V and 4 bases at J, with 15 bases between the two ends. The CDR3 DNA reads TGTGCCAGTAGGAGACAGCGTTCGAGCACTGAAGCTTTCTTT. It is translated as CASRRQRSSTEAFF.

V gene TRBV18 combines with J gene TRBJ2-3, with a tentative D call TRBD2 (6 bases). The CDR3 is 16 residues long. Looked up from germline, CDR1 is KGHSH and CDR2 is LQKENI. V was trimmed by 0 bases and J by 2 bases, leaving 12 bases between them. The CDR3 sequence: CASSPPAGLTTDTQYF. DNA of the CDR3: TGTGCCAGCTCACCACCGGCTGGACTAACCACAGATACGCAGTATTTT. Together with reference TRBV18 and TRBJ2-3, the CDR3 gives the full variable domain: NAGVMQNPRHLVRRRGQEARLRCSPMKGHSHVYWYRQLPEEGLKFMVYLQKENIIDESGMPKERFSAEFPKEGPSILRIQQVVRGDSAAYFCASSPPAGLTTDTQYFGPGTRLTVL.

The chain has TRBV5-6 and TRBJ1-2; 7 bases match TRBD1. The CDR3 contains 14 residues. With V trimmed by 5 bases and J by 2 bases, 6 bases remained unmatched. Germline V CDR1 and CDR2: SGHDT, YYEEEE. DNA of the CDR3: TGTGCCAGCAGTTCGGGACAGCGGAACTATGGCTACACCTTC. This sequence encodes CASSSGQRNYGYTF.

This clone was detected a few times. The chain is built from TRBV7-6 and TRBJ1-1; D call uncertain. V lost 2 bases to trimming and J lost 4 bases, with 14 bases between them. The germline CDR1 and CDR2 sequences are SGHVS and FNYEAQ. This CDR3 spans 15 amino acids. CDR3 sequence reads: CASSLISGGVTEAFF. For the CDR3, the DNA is TGTGCCAGCAGCTTAATCTCGGGTGGCGTCACTGAAGCTTTCTTT.

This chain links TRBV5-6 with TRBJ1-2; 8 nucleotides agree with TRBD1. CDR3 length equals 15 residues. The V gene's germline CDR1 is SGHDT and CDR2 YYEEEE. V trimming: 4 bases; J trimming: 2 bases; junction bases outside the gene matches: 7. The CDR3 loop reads CASSILDRANYGYTF. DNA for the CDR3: TGTGCCAGCAGCATCTTGGACAGGGCCAACTATGGCTACACCTTC.

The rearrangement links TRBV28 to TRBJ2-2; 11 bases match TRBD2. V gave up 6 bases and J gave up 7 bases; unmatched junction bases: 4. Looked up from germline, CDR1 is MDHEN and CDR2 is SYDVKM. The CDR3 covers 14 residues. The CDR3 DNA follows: TGTGCCAGCAGCCCTAGCGGGAGGATCGGGGAGCTGTTTTTT. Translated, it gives CASSPSGRIGELFF.

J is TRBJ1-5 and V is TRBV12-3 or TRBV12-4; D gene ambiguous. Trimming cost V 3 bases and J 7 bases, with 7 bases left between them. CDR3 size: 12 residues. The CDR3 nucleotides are TGTGCCAGCAGTTTCGTCGGGCAGCCCCAGCATTTT. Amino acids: CASSFVGQPQHF.

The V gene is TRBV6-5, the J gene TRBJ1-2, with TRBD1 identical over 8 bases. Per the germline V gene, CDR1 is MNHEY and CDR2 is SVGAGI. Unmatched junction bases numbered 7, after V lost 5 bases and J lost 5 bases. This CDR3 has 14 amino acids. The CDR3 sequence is CASSPSGTGYGYTF. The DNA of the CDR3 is TGTGCCAGCAGTCCTTCCGGGACAGGTTATGGCTACACCTTC.

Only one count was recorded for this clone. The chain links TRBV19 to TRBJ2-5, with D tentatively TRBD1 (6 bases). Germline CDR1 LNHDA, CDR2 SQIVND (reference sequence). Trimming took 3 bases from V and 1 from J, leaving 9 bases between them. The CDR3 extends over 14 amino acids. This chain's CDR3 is CASSITGPQETQYF. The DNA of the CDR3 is TGTGCCAGTAGTATTACAGGGCCCCAAGAGACCCAGTACTTC.

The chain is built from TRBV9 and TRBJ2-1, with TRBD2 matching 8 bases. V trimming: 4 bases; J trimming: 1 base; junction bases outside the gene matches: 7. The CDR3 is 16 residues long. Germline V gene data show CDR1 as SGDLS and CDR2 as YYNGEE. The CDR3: CASSPWSGRSYNEQFF. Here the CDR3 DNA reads TGTGCCAGCAGCCCATGGAGCGGGAGATCCTACAATGAGCAGTTCTTC.

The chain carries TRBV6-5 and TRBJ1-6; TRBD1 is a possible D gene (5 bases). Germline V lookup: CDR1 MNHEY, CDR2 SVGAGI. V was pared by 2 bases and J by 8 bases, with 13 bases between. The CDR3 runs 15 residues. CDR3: CASSYITGPDSPLHF. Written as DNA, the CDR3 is TGTGCCAGCAGTTACATTACAGGTCCGGATTCACCCCTCCACTTT.

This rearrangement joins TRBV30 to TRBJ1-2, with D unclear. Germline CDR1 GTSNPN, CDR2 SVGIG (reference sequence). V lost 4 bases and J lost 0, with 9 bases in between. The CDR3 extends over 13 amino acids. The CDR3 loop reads CAWKPNANYGYTF. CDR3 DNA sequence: TGTGCCTGGAAGCCAAACGCTAACTATGGCTACACCTTC.

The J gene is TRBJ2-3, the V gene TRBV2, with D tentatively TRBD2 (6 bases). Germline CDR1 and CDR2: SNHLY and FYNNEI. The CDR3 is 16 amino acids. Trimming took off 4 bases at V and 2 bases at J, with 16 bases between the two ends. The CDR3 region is CASSVGGVGATDTQYF. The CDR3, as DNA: TGTGCCAGCAGTGTAGGAGGGGTAGGAGCCACAGATACGCAGTATTTT.

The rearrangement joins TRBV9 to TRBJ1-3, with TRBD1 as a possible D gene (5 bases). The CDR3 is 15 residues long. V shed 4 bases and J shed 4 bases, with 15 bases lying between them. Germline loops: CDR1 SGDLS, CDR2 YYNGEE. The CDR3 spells CASSLTDSFGNTIYF. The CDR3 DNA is TGTGCCAGCAGCTTGACAGATAGCTTCGGAAACACCATATATTTT. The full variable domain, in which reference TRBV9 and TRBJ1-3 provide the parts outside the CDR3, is DSGVTQTPKHLITATGQRVTLRCSPRSGDLSVYWYQQSLDQGLQFLIQYYNGEERAKGNILERFSAQQFPDLHSELNLSSLELGDSALYFCASSLTDSFGNTIYFGEGSWLTVV.

In DNA form, the CDR3 reads TGTGCCAGCAGCTTGGCCGGGAGCTCCTACGAGCAGTACTTC. Translated, it gives CASSLAGSSYEQYF. This chain connects TRBV5-6 to TRBJ2-7, with D tentatively TRBD2 (6 bases). The CDR3 is 14 amino acids. V gave up 0 bases and J gave up 0 bases, with 7 bases separating them. Germline V gene lookup returns CDR1 SGHDT and CDR2 YYEEEE.

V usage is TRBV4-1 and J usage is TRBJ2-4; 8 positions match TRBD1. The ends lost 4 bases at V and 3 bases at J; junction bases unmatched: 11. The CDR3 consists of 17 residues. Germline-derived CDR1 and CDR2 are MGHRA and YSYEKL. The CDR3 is CASSRQGILPIKNIQYF. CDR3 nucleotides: TGCGCCAGCAGCCGACAGGGGATACTACCTATCAAAAACATTCAGTACTTC.